The 8 T cell receptor beta chains given below trace back to one sample, sequenced in a study of regulatory T cells in long-lasting Graves disease. Time point indicated: newly diagnosed GD, antithyroid drugs for less than 3 months. Scientists built the TCR library using RNA that was extracted from PBMCs. According to the study, TCR beta libraries were built with iRepertoire HTBI primers and CDR3-region Arm-PCR. MiXCR, run by TCRdb on the multiplex PCR reads, gives a single entry per CDR3 protein. The sample holds approximately 310,000 distinct CDR3 sequences, 18% seen once. The sequencing used peripheral blood mononuclear cells (PBMCs), collected at new diagnosis, from a patient treated with antithyroid drugs. The receptors were sampled from a female donor with Graves disease.

This clonotype was counted many times. This chain joins TRBV2 and TRBJ2-2; weak D call: TRBD2 (6 bases). V was cut by 1 base and J by 5 bases, with 11 bases left in between. Germline CDR1 and CDR2: SNHLY and FYNNEI. This CDR3 has 15 amino acids. In DNA, the CDR3 is TGTGCCAGCAGTGAAGGAGAGGCGGGGACCGGGGAGCTGTTTTTT. Protein sequence: CASSEGEAGTGELFF.

This clonotype came up many times. Written as DNA, the CDR3 is TGTGCCAGCAGTGAGCAGCGAACTAATCAGCCCCAGCATTTT. It encodes CASSEQRTNQPQHF. This chain connects TRBV2 to TRBJ1-5; no clear D gene. V was trimmed by 3 bases and J by 4 bases, leaving 10 bases between them. CDR1 and CDR2 from the germline V gene are SNHLY and FYNNEI. The CDR3 runs 14 residues.

This clonotype was seen many times. The chain uses TRBV12-3 or TRBV12-4 and TRBJ2-1; 10 bases are a match to TRBD2. This CDR3 region has 15 residues. Germline trimming cut 6 bases from V and 3 bases from J; bases unmatched to any gene: 5. This CDR3 reads CASRDGTSDYNEQFF. As DNA, the CDR3 is TGTGCCAGCAGGGACGGGACTAGCGACTACAATGAGCAGTTCTTC.

This clonotype was picked up a small number of times. This chain uses TRBV2 with TRBJ2-3, with 14 bases fitting TRBD2. CDR3 length: 17 residues. Germline assignment: CDR1 SNHLY and CDR2 FYNNEI. After removal of 7 bases from V and 8 bases from J, the junction contained 14 bases not matched to a gene. The CDR3 DNA follows: TGTGCCAGCATCATCAGTGGCGGGACTAGCGGGAGAGGTACGCAGTATTTT. Protein: CASIISGGTSGRGTQYF.

This clonotype was picked up many times. One junction end disagrees with the germline gene, perhaps due to a read error. The V gene is TRBV7-7, the J gene TRBJ2-3; TRBD1 is a possible D gene (5 bases). Germline lookup yields CDR1 SSHAT and CDR2 FNYEAQ (reference sequence). The CDR3 length is 14 residues. The CDR3 sequence: CASSLGHTPDTQYF. The CDR3 nucleotides are TGTGCTAGCAGCTTGGGGCATACTCCCGATACGCAGTATTTT.

This clonotype was counted many times. The rearrangement links TRBV12-3 or TRBV12-4 to TRBJ2-1, with TRBD2 matching over 10 bases. Unmatched junction bases numbered 6, after V lost 1 base and J lost 15 bases. The CDR3 runs 13 residues. The CDR3 region has the DNA TGTGCCAGCAGTTTAGTTCCACTAGCGGGAAGGTTCTTC. Translated, it gives CASSLVPLAGRFF.

At least ten counts were recorded for this clonotype. V usage is TRBV18 and J usage is TRBJ1-2; no firm D call. Germline-derived CDR1 and CDR2 are KGHSH and LQKENI. The CDR3 has 13 amino acids. V was trimmed by 4 bases and J by 5 bases, leaving 11 bases between them. The DNA of the CDR3 is TGTGCCAGCTCACGACGGTCACAGTATGGCTACACCTTC. As protein: CASSRRSQYGYTF.

A note on this clonotype: A read error is likely here: a far larger clone is one base away. The chain has TRBV12-3 or TRBV12-4 and TRBJ2-7, with D maybe TRBD1 (5 bases). This CDR3 spans 16 amino acids. Trimming took 6 bases from V and 6 from J, leaving 24 bases between them. The CDR3 reads CASSPNREQAFLEQYF. For the CDR3, the DNA is TGTGCCAGCAGCCCCAATCGAGAACAGGCCTTCCTCGAGCAGTACTTC.